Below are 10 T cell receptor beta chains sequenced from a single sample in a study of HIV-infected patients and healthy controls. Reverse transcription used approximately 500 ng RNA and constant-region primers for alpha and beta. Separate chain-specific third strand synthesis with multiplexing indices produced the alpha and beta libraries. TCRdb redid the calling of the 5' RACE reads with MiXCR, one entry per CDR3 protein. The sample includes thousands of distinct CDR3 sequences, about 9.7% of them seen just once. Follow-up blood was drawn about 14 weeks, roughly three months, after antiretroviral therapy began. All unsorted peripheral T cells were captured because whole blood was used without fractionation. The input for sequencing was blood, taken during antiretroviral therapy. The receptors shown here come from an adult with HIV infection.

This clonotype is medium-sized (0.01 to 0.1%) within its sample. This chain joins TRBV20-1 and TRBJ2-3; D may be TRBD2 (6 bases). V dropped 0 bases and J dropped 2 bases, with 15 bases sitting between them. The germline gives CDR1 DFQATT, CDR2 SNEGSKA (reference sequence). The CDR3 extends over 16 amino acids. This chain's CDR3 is CSAREPGLAFTDTQYF. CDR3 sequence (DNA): TGCAGTGCTAGAGAACCGGGACTGGCTTTCACAGATACGCAGTATTTT.

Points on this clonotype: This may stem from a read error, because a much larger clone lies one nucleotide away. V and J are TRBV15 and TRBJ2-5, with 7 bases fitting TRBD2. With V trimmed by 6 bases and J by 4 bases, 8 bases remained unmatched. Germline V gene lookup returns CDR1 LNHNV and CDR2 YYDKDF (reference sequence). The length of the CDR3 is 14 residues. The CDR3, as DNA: TGTGCCACCAGACGCGGACTAGACCTAGAGACCCAGTACTTC. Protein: CATRRGLDLETQYF.

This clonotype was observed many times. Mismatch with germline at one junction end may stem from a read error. The CDR3 region has the DNA TGTGCCGTACAAAAGGACAGTGGGAACGCTGAAGCTTTCTTT. It translates to CAVQKDSGNAEAFF. The rearrangement links TRBV10-3 to TRBJ1-1; TRBD1 is a possible D gene (6 bases). Germline assignment: CDR1 ENHRY and CDR2 SYGVKD. The CDR3 sequence is 14 residues long.

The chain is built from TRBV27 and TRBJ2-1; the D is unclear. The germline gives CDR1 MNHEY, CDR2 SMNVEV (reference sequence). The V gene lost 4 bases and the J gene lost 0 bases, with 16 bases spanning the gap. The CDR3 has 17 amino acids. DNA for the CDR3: TGTGCCAGCAGTTCCCTCCTGAGGCAGGCCTCCTACAATGAGCAGTTCTTC. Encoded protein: CASSSLLRQASYNEQFF.

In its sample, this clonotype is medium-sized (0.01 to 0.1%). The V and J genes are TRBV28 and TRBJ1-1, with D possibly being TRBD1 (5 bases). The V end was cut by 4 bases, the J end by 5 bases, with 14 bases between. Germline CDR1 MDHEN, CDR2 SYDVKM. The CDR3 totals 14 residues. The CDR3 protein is CASSSHTQGTEAFF. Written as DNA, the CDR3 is TGTGCCAGCAGTTCCCATACTCAGGGAACTGAAGCTTTCTTT.

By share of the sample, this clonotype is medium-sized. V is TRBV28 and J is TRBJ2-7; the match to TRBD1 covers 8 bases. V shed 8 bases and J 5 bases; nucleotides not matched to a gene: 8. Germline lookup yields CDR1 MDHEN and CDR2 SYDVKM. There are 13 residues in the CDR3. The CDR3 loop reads CASPPDRGHEQYF. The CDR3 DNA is TGTGCCAGCCCCCCTGACAGGGGCCACGAGCAGTACTTC. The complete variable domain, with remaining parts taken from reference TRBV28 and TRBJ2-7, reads DVKVTQSSRYLVKRTGEKVFLECVQDMDHENMFWYRQDPGLGLRLIYFSYDVKMKEKGDIPEGYSVSREKKERFSLILESASTNQTSMYLCASPPDRGHEQYFGPGTRLTVT.

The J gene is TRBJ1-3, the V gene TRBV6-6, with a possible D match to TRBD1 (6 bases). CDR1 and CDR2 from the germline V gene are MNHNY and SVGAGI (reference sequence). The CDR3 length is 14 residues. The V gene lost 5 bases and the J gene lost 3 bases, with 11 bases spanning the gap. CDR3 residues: CASSPRGGGNTIYF. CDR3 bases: TGTGCCAGCAGTCCCAGGGGAGGTGGAAACACCATATATTTT.

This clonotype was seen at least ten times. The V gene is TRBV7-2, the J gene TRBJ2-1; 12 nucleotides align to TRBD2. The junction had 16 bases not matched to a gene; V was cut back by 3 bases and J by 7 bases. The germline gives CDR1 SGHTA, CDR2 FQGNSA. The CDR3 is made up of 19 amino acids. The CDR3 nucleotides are TGTGCCAGCAGCTTCTACTCATCCTTGACTAGCGGGAGCATAAATGAGCAGTTCTTC. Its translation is CASSFYSSLTSGSINEQFF.

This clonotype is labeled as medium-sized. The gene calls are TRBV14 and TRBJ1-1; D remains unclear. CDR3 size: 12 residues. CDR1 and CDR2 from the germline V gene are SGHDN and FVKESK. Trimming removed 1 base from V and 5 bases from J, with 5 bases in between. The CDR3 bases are TGTGCCAGCAGCCAAGGGGGTACTGAAGCTTTCTTT. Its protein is CASSQGGTEAFF.

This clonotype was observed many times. The CDR3 DNA sequence: TGTGCCAGCAGATCCGGGACAATCTACAATGAGCAGTTCTTC. It specifies CASRSGTIYNEQFF. This chain links TRBV6-6 with TRBJ2-1, with D perhaps matching TRBD1 (6 bases). CDR1 is MNHNY and CDR2 is SVGAGI in the germline V gene (reference sequence). V was cut by 6 bases and J by 3 bases, with 12 bases left in between. The CDR3 sequence is 14 residues long.